The source of this T cell receptor beta chain is a study of long-term antiretroviral therapy in people with HIV. Turning to the study itself: The oldest samples precede the 2015 immediate-ART recommendation by about a decade. General study results and limits: Versus controls, repertoires in people with HIV had narrower CDR3 length ranges. In samples taken after ART, diversity increased but remained below transplant donor control levels.

To note about this clone: Its antigen is currently unknown.

HIV-positive participants were all treated in the United States. This was the immunoSEQ v3.0 assay at survey level. Method: immunoSEQ multiplex PCR; TCRdb's copy keeps in-frame clones and lacks some. The data show under 20,000 clones, 76% seen once. The sequence was collected from a man aged 18 to 30 with HIV. This specimen was unsorted PBMCs, taken 0.5 years before starting antiretroviral therapy.

CDR3 DNA: TGCGCCAGCAGCAGCACAGGGGTGAGCACTGAAGCTTTCTTT. This encodes CASSSTGVSTEAFF. The V gene is TRBV5-1, the J gene TRBJ1-1, with TRBD1 matching over 7 bases. The CDR3 is made up of 14 amino acids. In germline, CDR1 is SGHRS, CDR2 YFSETQ. V lost 4 bases, J lost 4 bases, and 7 bases stayed unmatched. Full variable domain (remainder filled in from reference TRBV5-1 and TRBJ1-1): KAGVTQTPRYLIKTRGQQVTLSCSPISGHRSVSWYQQTPGQGLQFLFEYFSETQRNKGNFPGRFSGRQFSNSRSEMNVSTLELGDSALYLCASSSTGVSTEAFFGQGTRLTVV.